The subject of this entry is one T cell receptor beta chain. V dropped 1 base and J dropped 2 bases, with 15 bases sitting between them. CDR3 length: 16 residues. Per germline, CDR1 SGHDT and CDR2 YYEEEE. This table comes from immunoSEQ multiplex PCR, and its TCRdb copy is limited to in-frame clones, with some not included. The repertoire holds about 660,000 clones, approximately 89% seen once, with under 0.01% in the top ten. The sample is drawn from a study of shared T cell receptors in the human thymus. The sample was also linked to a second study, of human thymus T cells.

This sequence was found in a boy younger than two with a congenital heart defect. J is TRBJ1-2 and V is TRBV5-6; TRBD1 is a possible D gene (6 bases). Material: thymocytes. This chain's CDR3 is CASSLLGGILNYGYTF. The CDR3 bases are TGTGCCAGCAGCTTGTTAGGGGGTATATTGAACTATGGCTACACCTTC.